The rows below give T cell receptor beta chains drawn from one sample of a study of hypomethylating agent response in myelodysplastic syndrome. TCRdb's copy holds only in-frame clones and misses some; the assay was immunoSEQ multiplex PCR. Among 3,500 to 4,500 clones listed, roughly 85% were seen once. The sample in question was bone marrow, obtained before or after starting hypomethylating agent treatment for myelodysplastic syndrome (not recorded which). These receptors were collected from a human donor with myelodysplastic syndrome. The CDR3 runs from the conserved cysteine through the conserved F or W. A D gene is named only where the DNA matches it firmly. Not all rows give a size; the values are once, few, many and, for expanded clones, a class.

CASSLSAGKDGYTF	TGTGCCAGCAGCTTATCGGCAGGGAAGGATGGCTACACCTTC	.	.	TRBJ1-2	TRBV7-6
CASSENRASQETQYF	TGTGCCAGCAGTGAGAATAGGGCCTCCCAAGAGACCCAGTACTTC	few	.	TRBJ2-5	TRBV6-1
CASSPSGYQETQYF	TGTGCCAGCAGCCCCTCAGGGTACCAAGAGACCCAGTACTTC	.	.	TRBJ2-5	TRBV9
CATSRDPTQIYEKLFF	TGTGCCACCAGCAGAGATCCTACTCAGATATATGAAAAACTGTTTTTT	.	.	TRBJ1-4	TRBV15
CASQEQGAVPGNTIYF	TGTGCCAGTCAGGAACAGGGGGCTGTCCCTGGAAACACCATATATTTT	hyperexpanded	TRBD1	TRBJ1-3	TRBV28
CASSFYRDTGANVLTF	TGCGCCAGCAGCTTCTACAGGGATACCGGGGCCAACGTCCTGACTTTC	.	.	TRBJ2-6	TRBV5-1
CASSPPPGGDTQYF	TGTGCCAGCTCACCACCCCCGGGAGGGGATACGCAGTATTTT	.	TRBD2	TRBJ2-3	TRBV18
CASSRDPRTIYF	TGTGCCAGCTCCCGTGACCCGCGGACCATATATTTT	.	.	TRBJ1-3	TRBV18
CASSSGLDWGNEQFF	TGTGCCAGCAGCTCCGGACTCGACTGGGGGAATGAGCAGTTCTTC	.	.	TRBJ2-1	TRBV11-3
CASSLKGGLAGPYEQYF	TGTGCCAGCAGCTTAAAAGGGGGACTAGCGGGCCCCTACGAGCAGTACTTC	.	TRBD2	TRBJ2-7	TRBV7-6
CASSFDFSNTGELFF	TGTGCCAGCAGCTTTGACTTTTCAAACACCGGGGAGCTGTTTTTT	.	.	TRBJ2-2	TRBV4-2
CARSSSDGTGNNEQFF	TGTGCCAGAAGCTCTTCTGACGGGACAGGGAACAATGAGCAGTTCTTC	.	TRBD1	TRBJ2-1	TRBV5-3
CASRVLDTGELFF	TGCGCCAGCAGGGTTTTGGACACCGGGGAGCTGTTTTTT	.	.	TRBJ2-2	TRBV5-1
CSVVGGNRRHEQFF	TGCAGCGTTGTGGGGGGGAACAGGCGTCATGAGCAGTTCTTC	.	TRBD2	TRBJ2-1	TRBV29-1
CASSPRWDTGELFF	TGTGCCAGCAGCCCAAGATGGGACACCGGGGAGCTGTTTTTT	.	.	TRBJ2-2	TRBV7-8
CASSVVGGLKYGYTF	TGTGCCAGCAGCGTAGTGGGGGGCTTGAAATATGGCTACACCTTC	once	.	TRBJ1-2	TRBV9
CASSRQGRGETQYF	TGTGCCAGTAGTCGGCAGGGGCGCGGAGAGACCCAGTACTTC	.	.	TRBJ2-5	TRBV19
CANSYGASGGVYEQYF	TGTGCCAACAGTTACGGGGCTAGCGGGGGTGTCTACGAGCAGTACTTC	.	TRBD2	TRBJ2-7	TRBV6-5
CASRSEDVRLIETQYF	TGTGCCAGCAGGAGCGAGGACGTTCGTTTGATTGAGACCCAGTACTTC	.	.	TRBJ2-5	TRBV28
CASSPTVYTDTQYF	TGTGCCAGCAGTCCTACAGTATACACAGATACGCAGTATTTT	.	.	TRBJ2-3	TRBV2
CASSSPGAVAEAFF	TGTGCCAGCAGCTCACCTGGGGCGGTCGCTGAAGCTTTCTTT	once	.	TRBJ1-1	TRBV5-6
CASSEVLAGVSGQFF	TGTGCCAGCAGTGAAGTGCTAGCGGGAGTATCTGGGCAGTTCTTC	.	TRBD2	TRBJ2-1	TRBV6-4
CASTRTGMGNQPQHF	TGTGCCAGCACCCGGACAGGGATGGGCAATCAGCCCCAGCATTTT	.	TRBD1	TRBJ1-5	TRBV5-6
CASSLPTGGPGYEQYF	TGTGCCAGCAGCTTGCCTACGGGAGGGCCGGGCTACGAGCAGTACTTC	once	TRBD2	TRBJ2-7	TRBV5-4